This TCR beta chain comes out of a study of T cells after yellow fever vaccination. Study-level points and caveats: Researchers cautioned that FACS-sorted repertoires could harbor abundant clonotypes contaminating from the bulk population. On re-exposure, the response was weaker but peaked faster, at day 5 versus 15. Booster sampling recovered most clones from primary vaccination (roughly 96% CD4, approximately 90% CD8).

This clonotype was seen a few times. Its antigen remains unidentified. V lost 7 bases, J lost 8 bases, and 7 bases stayed unmatched. This CDR3 contains 13 residues. CDR1 and CDR2 from the germline V gene are SEHNR and FQNEAQ (reference sequence). A single record per CDR3 protein comes from TCRdb applying MiXCR to the 5' RACE reads. The sample holds around 600,000 distinct CDR3 sequences, approximately 13% seen once. Material: PBMCs, obtained on the day of the yellow fever booster vaccination. The chain uses TRBV7-9 and TRBJ2-3; 9 nucleotides match TRBD1. The TCR sequence derives from a man aged 30-40 years who received the YFV17D yellow fever vaccine. The CDR3 loop is CASIQTGGGTQYF. The CDR3 region has the DNA TGTGCCAGCATCCAGACAGGGGGTGGTACGCAGTATTTT.